In its sample, the clone carrying this T cell receptor beta chain was seen a few times. Antigen: not known. V shed 0 bases and J shed 3 bases, with 9 bases lying between them. From germline, CDR1 is SGHRS and CDR2 YFSETQ. The CDR3 covers 15 residues. Repertoires were generated with immunoSEQ multiplex PCR, while TCRdb's copy carries only in-frame clones and drops some. Of 30,000 to 35,000 clones listed, roughly 82% are singletons. The entry originates in a study of PD-1 blockade in classical Hodgkin lymphoma. Every patient was affected by relapse after autologous stem cell transplantation, while exposure to brentuximab vedotin was not uniform. Regarding the study as a whole: There was a significant rise in CD4+ TCR diversity by C4D1, with no such rise for CD8+. Repertoire difference causes, possibly disease activity or prior therapy, remain undefined. Newly diagnosed patients had baseline TCR diversity that was reportedly lower than that of healthy donors. The study found complete responders had baseline diversity similar to newly diagnosed patients.

This chain joins TRBV5-1 and TRBJ2-2; D gene ambiguous. This clonotype was obtained from a human donor with classical Hodgkin lymphoma. The sequenced sample was peripheral blood mononuclear cells (PBMCs), obtained at baseline. The CDR3, as DNA: TGCGCCAGCAGCTTGGGAGGTAGGGACACCGGGGAGCTGTTTTTT. Amino acids: CASSLGGRDTGELFF.